The 32 T cell receptor beta chains listed next were all sequenced from one sample in a study of shared clonotypes between healthy human individuals. The table came from immunoSEQ multiplex PCR; TCRdb's copy has only in-frame clones and leaves some out. The sample includes roughly 320,000 clones, about nine tenths of them seen just once. What was sequenced was memory CD8+ T cells sorted from blood. The subset is: CD45RO+ cells pooled with CCR7-negative TemRA cells. The receptors were gathered from a man aged 18-30 years in good health.

The chain is built from TRBV11-2 and TRBJ2-3; 8 positions agree with TRBD2. The germline V gene encodes CDR1 SGHAT and CDR2 FQNNGV. The CDR3 totals 15 residues. V trimming: 1 base; J trimming: 1 base; junction bases outside the gene matches: 1. CDR3 nucleotides: TGTGCCAGCAGCTTAGCGGGGGGGGGCACAGATACGCAGTATTTT. As protein: CASSLAGGGTDTQYF.

For the CDR3, the DNA is TGCGCCAGCAGCCAAGACAGGGGCCGGGCGAGCGGGAGGTACAATGAGCAGTTCTTC. This gives the protein CASSQDRGRASGRYNEQFF. This sequence joins TRBV4-3 and TRBJ2-1, with TRBD2 matching over 9 bases. Germline V lookup: CDR1 LGHNA, CDR2 YSLEER. The CDR3 extends over 19 amino acids. V lost 0 bases, J lost 4 bases, and 13 bases stayed unmatched.

The chain joins TRBV19 to TRBJ1-5; D not resolved. Per the germline V gene, CDR1 is LNHDA and CDR2 is SQIVND (reference sequence). With 7 bases removed from V and 0 bases from J, the gap between germline ends came to 13 bases. This CDR3 has 15 residues. The CDR3 DNA sequence: TGTGCCAGTAACCCCGGCATCCATAGCAATCAGCCCCAGCATTTT. Its protein product is CASNPGIHSNQPQHF.

V usage is TRBV30 and J usage is TRBJ1-4; possible D gene TRBD1, 6 bases. Per the germline V gene, CDR1 is GTSNPN and CDR2 is SVGIG (reference sequence). With 3 bases removed from V and 10 bases from J, the gap between germline ends came to 21 bases. The CDR3 is 15 amino acids. DNA for the CDR3: TGTGCCTGGAGCATCGACGCAGGGGCCTATGGAAAACTGTTTTTT. Translation: CAWSIDAGAYGKLFF.

This chain connects TRBV5-1 to TRBJ2-1, with no clear D. Trimming stripped 1 base from V and 4 bases from J, with 6 bases between. The CDR3 is made up of 13 amino acids. CDR1 and CDR2 (germline): SGHRS, YFSETQ. The CDR3 DNA sequence: TGCGCCAGCAGCTTGAGCGAATACAATGAGCAGTTCTTC. The encoded protein is CASSLSEYNEQFF.

The rearrangement links TRBV6-1 to TRBJ2-5; 7 bases align to TRBD1. Per germline, CDR1 MNHNS and CDR2 SASEGT. This CDR3 has 15 amino acids. V lost 3 bases, J lost 4 bases, and 8 bases stayed unmatched. DNA for the CDR3: TGTGCCAGCAGTGAGCCTGACAGGGTAGGAGAGACCCAGTACTTC. Residues: CASSEPDRVGETQYF.

The chain joins TRBV4-1 to TRBJ2-1; 9 nucleotides match TRBD2. Germline assignment: CDR1 MGHRA and CDR2 YSYEKL. The V and J ends lost 6 bases and 0 bases, in that order; junction bases with no gene match: 3. This CDR3 has 15 residues. This CDR3 reads CASRSGLASYNEQFF. The DNA of the CDR3 is TGCGCCAGCAGATCGGGACTAGCCTCCTACAATGAGCAGTTCTTC.

This rearrangement joins TRBV7-9 to TRBJ1-1, with unresolved D. CDR3 length: 12 amino acids. With 1 base removed from V and 6 bases from J, the gap between germline ends came to 6 bases. Per the germline V gene, CDR1 is SEHNR and CDR2 is FQNEAQ (reference sequence). CDR3 protein: CASSLEGPEAFF. The DNA of the CDR3 is TGTGCCAGCAGCTTAGAAGGCCCTGAAGCTTTCTTT.

This chain links TRBV5-4 with TRBJ2-5, with 7 bases matching TRBD2. CDR1 and CDR2 (germline): SGHNT, YYREEE (reference sequence). The CDR3 contains 15 residues. After removal of 0 bases from V and 2 bases from J, the junction contained 4 bases not matched to a gene. In DNA, the CDR3 is TGTGCCAGCAGCTTGGCGGGACTAACTCAAGAGACCCAGTACTTC. Its protein product is CASSLAGLTQETQYF.

V usage is TRBV4-1 and J usage is TRBJ1-2, with 7 bases lining up with TRBD1. With 8 bases clipped from V and 6 bases from J, the junction kept 18 bases outside the gene matches. The CDR3 runs to 16 residues. Per germline, CDR1 MGHRA and CDR2 YSYEKL. CDR3 region: CASRSLGTDLKNGYTF. CDR3 nucleotide sequence: TGCGCCAGCCGAAGCCTGGGGACAGACCTCAAGAATGGCTACACCTTC.

V and J are TRBV27 and TRBJ1-5; D not resolved. V dropped 5 bases and J dropped 3 bases, with 14 bases sitting between them. CDR3 length equals 15 residues. Germline loops: CDR1 MNHEY, CDR2 SMNVEV (reference sequence). This CDR3 is CASSPSDGHNQPQHF. CDR3 DNA sequence: TGTGCCAGCAGTCCCTCGGACGGCCACAATCAGCCCCAGCATTTT.

Remarks on this clone: Other DNA sequences in the sample encode the same CDR3. The V and J genes are TRBV27 and TRBJ1-5; D is unresolved. The CDR3 has 14 residues. From germline, CDR1 is MNHEY and CDR2 SMNVEV (reference sequence). V was clipped by 6 bases and J by 3 bases, with 12 bases between them. CDR3 sequence reads: CASSLGLSNQPQHF. Written as DNA, the CDR3 is TGTGCCAGCAGCCTCGGGTTGTCCAATCAGCCCCAGCATTTT.

The chain has TRBV29-1 and TRBJ1-2; D call uncertain. The CDR3 covers 14 residues. Germline CDR1 is SQVTM and CDR2 is ANQGSEA. The V end lost 1 base, the J end lost 2 bases, and 11 bases lay between the germline ends. The CDR3 DNA reads TGCAGCGTTGAAGCTAGTAACAGAAACTATGGCTACACCTTC. Translated, it gives CSVEASNRNYGYTF.

The chain couples TRBV7-2 to TRBJ2-3; D remains unclear. CDR1 and CDR2 (germline): SGHTA, FQGNSA. CDR3 length equals 12 residues. V was clipped by 3 bases and J by 5 bases, with 6 bases between them. CDR3 protein: CASSFLQDTQYF. CDR3 coding DNA: TGTGCCAGCAGCTTTTTACAAGATACGCAGTATTTT.

This clone was observed a single time. This sequence joins TRBV13 and TRBJ1-1, with D possibly TRBD1 on 5 matching bases. This CDR3 spans 17 amino acids. Germline V gene sequence: CDR1 PRHDT, CDR2 FYEKMQ (reference sequence). V dropped 2 bases and J dropped 1 base, with 17 bases sitting between them. The CDR3, as DNA: TGTGCCAGCAGCTTATTTCTGAGGGGTCAGGGGAACACTGAAGCTTTCTTT. It translates to CASSLFLRGQGNTEAFF.

This rearrangement joins TRBV4-1 to TRBJ2-5; weak D call: TRBD2 (6 bases). Germline V gene sequence: CDR1 MGHRA, CDR2 YSYEKL. The CDR3 is made up of 14 amino acids. Deletions cut 2 bases from V and 0 bases from J, with 7 bases between. For the CDR3, the DNA is TGCGCCAGCAGCCAAACTAGCTACCAAGAGACCCAGTACTTC. This translates into CASSQTSYQETQYF.

The chain uses TRBV5-1 and TRBJ2-7; either TRBD1 or TRBD2 may supply D (6 bases each). Trimming stripped 0 bases from V and 1 base from J, with 11 bases between. The CDR3 loop spans 15 amino acids. In germline, CDR1 is SGHRS, CDR2 YFSETQ. The CDR3 loop reads CASSLARGPSYEQYF. The CDR3 DNA is TGCGCCAGCAGCTTGGCTCGGGGGCCGTCCTACGAGCAGTACTTC. The full variable domain, its missing parts supplied by reference TRBV5-1 and TRBJ2-7, is KAGVTQTPRYLIKTRGQQVTLSCSPISGHRSVSWYQQTPGQGLQFLFEYFSETQRNKGNFPGRFSGRQFSNSRSEMNVSTLELGDSALYLCASSLARGPSYEQYFGPGTRLTVT.

V is TRBV7-8 and J is TRBJ1-4; no definite D call. Per the germline V gene, CDR1 is SGHVS and CDR2 is FQNEAQ. The CDR3 consists of 11 residues. V was pared by 10 bases and J by 7 bases, with 10 bases between. DNA of the CDR3: TGTGCCACTGGGAGTGGTGAAAAACTGTTTTTT. Encoded protein: CATGSGEKLFF.

The chain combines TRBV11-2 with TRBJ2-1; 13 bases are a match to TRBD2. Germline V gives CDR1 SGHAT, CDR2 FQNNGV. Germline trimming cut 6 bases from V and 6 bases from J; bases unmatched to any gene: 2. CDR3 length: 14 residues. The CDR3 sequence: CASRTSGRSNEQFF. The CDR3 DNA follows: TGTGCCAGCAGGACTAGCGGGAGGTCCAATGAGCAGTTCTTC.

The genes are TRBV12-2 and TRBJ1-5; TRBD1 reflects the table's D call only, with no check against the DNA. TRBV12-2 is marked as a pseudogene. The CDR3 contains 16 residues. In DNA, the CDR3 is TGTGCAAGTCGCTTAGCGCAGGACAGGGGTTATCAGCCCCAGCATTTT. Its protein is CASRLAQDRGYQPQHF.

This clone was seen more than once but under ten times. The chain combines TRBV30 with TRBJ2-2; maybe TRBD2 (7 bases). Germline V CDR1 and CDR2: GTSNPN, SVGIG (reference sequence). This CDR3 is built from 15 residues. V gave up 8 bases and J gave up 2 bases, with 18 bases separating them. In DNA form, the CDR3 reads TGTGCCAGGACTCAGGGGACTACTAACACCGGGGAGCTGTTTTTT. Its protein product is CARTQGTTNTGELFF.

The chain combines TRBV18 with TRBJ1-1; D gene uncertain. CDR1 and CDR2 (germline): KGHSH, LQKENI. V dropped 2 bases and J dropped 4 bases, with 11 bases sitting between them. CDR3 size: 14 residues. The CDR3 protein is CASSPRIGSTEAFF. In nucleotides, the CDR3 is TGTGCCAGCTCACCAAGAATAGGTAGCACTGAAGCTTTCTTT.

The count of this clone is one. The chain couples TRBV6-1 to TRBJ2-7; tentatively, D is TRBD1 or TRBD2 (5 bases each). From germline, CDR1 is MNHNS and CDR2 SASEGT. Trimming pared 2 bases from V and 0 bases from J, leaving 11 bases between. The CDR3 spans 15 residues. In DNA form, the CDR3 reads TGTGCCAGCAGTGAATTGAGGGGAAGCTCCTACGAGCAGTACTTC. Its protein is CASSELRGSSYEQYF.

This clone was observed a single time. The gene calls are TRBV7-9 and TRBJ2-7; 7 bases line up with TRBD1. Unmatched junction bases numbered 3, after V lost 1 base and J lost 0 bases. The germline V gene encodes CDR1 SEHNR and CDR2 FQNEAQ (reference sequence). The CDR3 runs 15 residues. The CDR3 nucleotides are TGTGCCAGCAGCTTAGGAGGGGGCCACTCCTACGAGCAGTACTTC. Translation gives CASSLGGGHSYEQYF.

The chain couples TRBV5-1 to TRBJ1-2, with 7 bases lining up with TRBD1. CDR1 is SGHRS, CDR2 YFSETQ, per germline. The V gene end was trimmed by 3 bases and the J gene end by 8 bases; junction bases not matched to a gene: 13. The CDR3 consists of 15 residues. This CDR3 reads CASSSGAEGARGYTF. The CDR3 DNA reads as TGCGCCAGCAGCTCTGGCGCAGAGGGGGCGAGGGGCTACACCTTC.

Written as DNA, the CDR3 is TGTGCCTGGAGTGATGAAAATTACTTATCTTCACCCCTCCACTTT. Translation: CAWSDENYLSSPLHF. V usage is TRBV30 and J usage is TRBJ1-6; D call uncertain. CDR3 length: 15 amino acids. Germline assignment: CDR1 GTSNPN and CDR2 SVGIG (reference sequence). The V and J ends lost 1 base and 9 bases respectively, with 16 bases between them. Full variable domain (remainder filled in from reference TRBV30 and TRBJ1-6): SQTIHQWPATLVQPVGSPLSLECTVEGTSNPNLYWYRQAAGRGLQLLFYSVGIGQISSEVPQNLSASRPQDRQFILSSKKLLLSDSGFYLCAWSDENYLSSPLHFGNGTRLTVT.

This clone was detected only once. The V and J genes are TRBV2 and TRBJ2-5; 8 bases map to TRBD2. After removal of 5 bases from V and 5 bases from J, the junction contained 10 bases not matched to a gene. CDR3 length: 15 amino acids. Germline loops: CDR1 SNHLY, CDR2 FYNNEI. The CDR3, as DNA: TGTGCCAGCAGTCCTCCGGGGGGGCCGGAGGAGACCCAGTACTTC. Residues: CASSPPGGPEETQYF. The complete variable domain, with remaining parts taken from reference TRBV2 and TRBJ2-5, reads EPEVTQTPSHQVTQMGQEVILRCVPISNHLYFYWYRQILGQKVEFLVSFYNNEISEKSEIFDDQFSVERPDGSNFTLKIRSTKLEDSAMYFCASSPPGGPEETQYFGPGTRLLVL.

The CDR3 DNA follows: TGTGCCAGCAGCGGGACCGAGGGGAATCAGCCCCAGCATTTT. Protein: CASSGTEGNQPQHF. The V call is TRBV2, the J call TRBJ1-5; tentatively, D is TRBD1 (5 bases). Per the germline V gene, CDR1 is SNHLY and CDR2 is FYNNEI. Trimming took 6 bases from V and 4 from J, leaving 13 bases between them. This CDR3 has 14 residues.

V is TRBV30 and J is TRBJ2-7; 7 bases are shared with TRBD2. This CDR3 contains 14 residues. Germline V gene sequence: CDR1 GTSNPN, CDR2 SVGIG (reference sequence). V lost 1 base to trimming and J lost 5 bases; unmatched junction nucleotides: 8. The CDR3 DNA follows: TGTGCCTGGAGTGGAAAGGGAGGGGTGGACGAGCAGTACTTC. It specifies CAWSGKGGVDEQYF.

This clone was counted at least ten times. The chain combines TRBV27 with TRBJ2-6; 8 nucleotides line up with TRBD2. Germline V lookup: CDR1 MNHEY, CDR2 SMNVEV (reference sequence). This CDR3 contains 16 residues. J gave up 4 bases and V 5 bases, and 7 bases lay outside the gene matches. CDR3 loop: CASSTTGGPGANVLTF. For the CDR3, the DNA is TGTGCCAGCAGTACAACGGGGGGGCCAGGGGCCAACGTCCTGACTTTC. The complete variable domain, with remaining parts taken from reference TRBV27 and TRBJ2-6, reads EAQVTQNPRYLITVTGKKLTVTCSQNMNHEYMSWYRQDPGLGLRQIYYSMNVEVTDKGDVPEGYKVSRKEKRNFPLILESPSPNQTSLYFCASSTTGGPGANVLTFGAGSRLTVL.

This clone was seen once. The chain uses TRBV7-9 and TRBJ2-7, with 7 bases aligning to TRBD1. Trimming removed 6 bases from V and 0 bases from J; junction bases left unmatched: 2. Germline CDR1 reads SEHNR; CDR2 reads FQNEAQ (reference sequence). The CDR3 extends over 13 amino acids. CDR3 DNA: TGTGCCAGCAGAGGACAGGCCTCCTACGAGCAGTACTTC. This gives the protein CASRGQASYEQYF.

The chain couples TRBV5-1 to TRBJ1-1, with a possible D match to TRBD1 (5 bases). The germline V gene encodes CDR1 SGHRS and CDR2 YFSETQ. This CDR3 contains 14 residues. V was pared by 4 bases and J by 4 bases, with 14 bases between. The CDR3 sequence: CASSGPGDLTEAFF. CDR3 sequence (DNA): TGCGCCAGCAGCGGGCCGGGGGACCTCACTGAAGCTTTCTTT.